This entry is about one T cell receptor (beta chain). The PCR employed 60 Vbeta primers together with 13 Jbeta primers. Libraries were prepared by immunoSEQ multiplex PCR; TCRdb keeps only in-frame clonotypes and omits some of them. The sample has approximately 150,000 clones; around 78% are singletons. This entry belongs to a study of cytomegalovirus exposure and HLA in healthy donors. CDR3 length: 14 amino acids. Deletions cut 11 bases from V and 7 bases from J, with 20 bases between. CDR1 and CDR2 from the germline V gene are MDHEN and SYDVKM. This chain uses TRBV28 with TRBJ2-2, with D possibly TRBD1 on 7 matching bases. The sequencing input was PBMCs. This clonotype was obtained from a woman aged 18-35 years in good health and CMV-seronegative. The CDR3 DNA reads TGTGCCCCAGCCGGCGGAGGGGGCAACGGGGAGCTGTTTTTT. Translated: CAPAGGGGNGELFF.